This T cell receptor beta chain was sequenced for a study of blood T cell repertoires in COVID-19. Study overall: The United States, Italy and Spain were the sources of the acute and convalescent COVID-19 samples.

This clone was seen a handful of times. The cohort comprised adults aged 18 to 89 years residing in approximately 25 US areas. Cohorts were based on clinical histories the participants reported. For recovered donors of Cohort 3, there were two negative PCRs, clearance, or symptom resolution. This CDR3 is 14 amino acids long. Trimming cost V 2 bases and J 3 bases, with 11 bases left between them. The germline gives CDR1 MNHEY, CDR2 SVGAGI. Clones were sequenced by immunoSEQ multiplex PCR, and TCRdb holds only the in-frame ones, with some missing. The table lists more than 350,000 clones, 87% of them singletons, with approximately 9.3% in the top ten.

This receptor was obtained from a woman aged 45-59 years who had recovered from COVID-19. The rearrangement links TRBV6-5 to TRBJ2-7; no reliable D call. The sample consisted of PBMCs or T cells enriched from blood (not recorded which). The CDR3 loop reads CASSYPGAYYEQYF. CDR3 DNA: TGTGCCAGCAGTTACCCCGGTGCCTACTACGAGCAGTACTTC.